The 18 T cell receptor beta chains below all came from one sample that was sequenced in a study of blood T cell repertoires in COVID-19 (dated by TCRdb to about 2020). The method was the immunoSEQ multiplex PCR assay. TCRdb's version of the immuneACCESS table is confined to in-frame rearrangements and falls short of the full clone set. An unresolved V gene accounts for under half of the shortfall where checked; the remainder is of unknown origin. The sample yields roughly 100,000 clones; more than 90% were counted once. Of the sample, approximately 1.9% falls within the top ten clones. What was sequenced was peripheral blood. These receptors originate from a woman aged 50 to 60 with COVID-19, enrolled during active disease.

The rearrangement links TRBV27 to TRBJ1-4; D not resolved. The length of the CDR3 is 14 residues. Trimming took 5 bases from V and 5 from J, leaving 12 bases between them. Looked up from germline, CDR1 is MNHEY and CDR2 is SMNVEV (reference sequence). The chain's CDR3 is CASSTFTGNEKLFF. CDR3 sequence (DNA): TGTGCCAGCAGTACCTTTACGGGGAATGAAAAACTGTTTTTT.

The chain carries TRBV4-1 and TRBJ2-2; 12 nucleotides match TRBD2. Germline-derived CDR1 and CDR2 are MGHRA and YSYEKL. The CDR3 is 15 residues long. With 8 bases clipped from V and 1 base from J, the junction kept 2 bases outside the gene matches. As DNA, the CDR3 is TGCGCCAGCCGGGGACTAGCGGGGAACACCGGGGAGCTGTTTTTT. Translation gives CASRGLAGNTGELFF.

This sequence joins TRBV2 and TRBJ2-6; tentative D call: TRBD1 (5 bases). The CDR3 sequence is 20 residues long. The V and J ends lost 0 bases and 0 bases respectively, with 18 bases between them. Germline CDR1 SNHLY, CDR2 FYNNEI. CDR3 loop: CASSEALGTGFISGANVLTF. Here the CDR3 DNA reads TGTGCCAGCAGTGAAGCGCTTGGAACAGGATTTATCTCTGGGGCCAACGTCCTGACTTTC.

This rearrangement joins TRBV5-1 to TRBJ1-3; the D is unclear. Deletions cut 4 bases from V and 3 bases from J, with 14 bases between. The CDR3 has 15 amino acids. Germline CDR1 SGHRS, CDR2 YFSETQ. The CDR3: CASSPSGLFGNTIYF. CDR3 bases: TGCGCCAGCAGCCCTTCCGGGTTATTTGGAAACACCATATATTTT.

This chain joins TRBV3-1 (or the pseudogene TRBV3-2) and TRBJ1-3; D is undetermined. The CDR3 runs to 14 residues. The V gene's germline CDR1 is LGHDT and CDR2 YNNKEL (reference sequence). Trimming removed 3 bases at V and 4 bases at J, with 10 bases between. The CDR3: CASSQKRRGNTIYF. The DNA for the CDR3 is TGTGCCAGCAGCCAGAAGCGGAGGGGAAACACCATATATTTT.

The chain combines TRBV7-9 with TRBJ2-2, with D possibly TRBD1 on 6 matching bases. CDR1 and CDR2 (germline): SEHNR, FQNEAQ (reference sequence). This CDR3 spans 15 amino acids. V dropped 0 bases and J dropped 6 bases, with 11 bases sitting between them. CDR3 sequence reads: CASSLALNRAGELFF. CDR3 nucleotides: TGTGCCAGCAGCTTAGCTCTCAACAGGGCCGGGGAGCTGTTTTTT.

The genes are TRBV2 and TRBJ2-2; 14 bases are a match to TRBD2. This CDR3 is 16 amino acids long. V lost 5 bases and J lost 4; bases outside the gene matches: 3. Germline CDR1 reads SNHLY; CDR2 reads FYNNEI. The CDR3 loop reads CASSRLAGGLTGELFF. The CDR3 DNA follows: TGTGCCAGCAGTCGACTAGCGGGGGGGCTCACCGGGGAGCTGTTTTTT.

This sequence joins TRBV14 and TRBJ2-1, with a possible D match to TRBD1 (5 bases). Trimming took 4 bases from V and 3 from J, leaving 16 bases between them. Germline loops: CDR1 SGHDN, CDR2 FVKESK. This CDR3 comprises 16 residues. In DNA form, the CDR3 reads TGTGCCAGCAGCCGTAAGACAGACAGAGACTACAATGAGCAGTTCTTC. Its translation is CASSRKTDRDYNEQFF.

The rearrangement links TRBV4-2 to TRBJ2-7; possible D gene TRBD2, 7 bases. CDR3 length equals 18 residues. In germline, CDR1 is LGHNA, CDR2 YNFKEQ. Trimming pared 4 bases from V and 6 bases from J, leaving 28 bases between. CDR3 in DNA: TGTGCCAGCAGCCTGGCAATTCGATCACAGGGAGGGGGGTCCGAGCAGTACTTC. Translated: CASSLAIRSQGGGSEQYF.

The chain couples TRBV11-2 to TRBJ2-5, with D possibly matching TRBD1 (6 bases). The CDR3 extends over 13 amino acids. V was trimmed by 2 bases and J by 3 bases, leaving 7 bases between them. The V gene's germline CDR1 is SGHAT and CDR2 FQNNGV. The CDR3 loop reads CASSLRGKETQYF. The CDR3 DNA reads TGTGCCAGCAGCTTAAGGGGGAAAGAGACCCAGTACTTC.

V is TRBV19 and J is TRBJ1-2; D possibly corresponds to TRBD1 (5 bases). This CDR3 comprises 13 residues. Germline CDR1 and CDR2: LNHDA and SQIVND (reference sequence). The V end was cut by 3 bases, the J end by 4 bases, with 9 bases between. CDR3 DNA sequence: TGTGCCAGTAGTATCGGGGGTCCCTATGGCTACACCTTC. It specifies CASSIGGPYGYTF.

V gene TRBV7-8 combines with J gene TRBJ1-1; no firm D call. From germline, CDR1 is SGHVS and CDR2 FQNEAQ. Trimming cost V 5 bases and J 1 base, with 8 bases left between them. The CDR3 is made up of 13 amino acids. The CDR3 region is CASSHLRNTEAFF. CDR3 sequence (DNA): TGTGCCAGCAGCCACCTACGGAACACTGAAGCTTTCTTT.

The CDR3 sequence: CASRTYRDVSYGYTF. In nucleotides, the CDR3 is TGTGCCAGCAGGACCTACAGGGATGTGAGCTATGGCTACACCTTC. The chain employs TRBV6-5 and TRBJ1-2; the D gene is possibly TRBD1 (6 bases). Germline-derived CDR1 and CDR2 are MNHEY and SVGAGI. The length of the CDR3 is 15 residues. V lost 6 bases, J lost 4 bases, and 18 bases lay in between.

The V call is TRBV27, the J call TRBJ1-6, with a tentative D call TRBD1 (6 bases). CDR1 is MNHEY and CDR2 is SMNVEV in the germline V gene (reference sequence). V gave up 9 bases and J gave up 10 bases, with 19 bases separating them. CDR3 size: 14 residues. DNA for the CDR3: TGTGCCAGGCCCTTGGACAGATCAAGCTCACCCCTCCACTTT. It yields the protein CARPLDRSSSPLHF.

This clone is a singleton in its sample. The chain carries TRBV30 and TRBJ1-6, with D possibly matching TRBD1 (5 bases). CDR3 length: 13 residues. Germline V CDR1 and CDR2: GTSNPN, SVGIG (reference sequence). V lost 7 bases to trimming and J lost 2 bases, with 9 bases between them. DNA for the CDR3: TGTGCCTTGACAGAAGCCTATAATTCACCCCTCCACTTT. Residues: CALTEAYNSPLHF.

This sequence joins TRBV9 and TRBJ1-2; D is uncertain. Between the trimmed V and J ends, which lost 4 bases and 6 bases, there was a span of 16 bases. The CDR3 sequence is 14 residues long. Germline-derived CDR1 and CDR2 are SGDLS and YYNGEE. The CDR3 protein is CASSSDTRMNGYTF. For the CDR3, the DNA is TGTGCCAGCAGCTCCGACACCCGGATGAATGGCTACACCTTC.

The chain is built from TRBV7-3 and TRBJ2-3; unclear D gene. The CDR3 totals 14 residues. Trimming took off 2 bases at V and 0 bases at J, with 6 bases between the two ends. The germline V gene has CDR1 SGHTA and CDR2 FQGTGA. The CDR3 reads CASSLYASTDTQYF. CDR3 nucleotide sequence: TGTGCCAGCAGCTTATATGCGAGCACAGATACGCAGTATTTT.

The CDR3 protein is CASSLPQRGTEAFF. The CDR3 DNA follows: TGTGCCAGCAGCTTGCCCCAAAGAGGGACTGAAGCTTTCTTT. The J gene is TRBJ1-1, the V gene TRBV5-4; no clear D gene. The germline gives CDR1 SGHNT, CDR2 YYREEE (reference sequence). This CDR3 spans 14 amino acids. Trimming pared 1 base from V and 5 bases from J, leaving 12 bases between.